These 22 T cell receptor beta chains share one sample of origin, sequenced in a study of blood T cells in healthy people across ages. Together with a sample-barcoded 5' primer, a J-beta primer mix was included in a second PCR lasting about 7 to 12 cycles. One entry per CDR3 protein, called by TCRdb with MiXCR from the 5' RACE reads. The top ten hold about 11% of the sample, which has roughly 1,500,000 distinct CDR3 sequences, roughly 32% seen once. Sequencing input: blood. The receptor set was obtained from a woman between 25 and 40 years old in good health.

This clonotype appeared a few times. This chain links TRBV7-7 with TRBJ2-1, with TRBD2 matching over 11 bases. The junction had 8 bases not matched to a gene; V was cut back by 5 bases and J by 8 bases. The germline CDR1 and CDR2 sequences are SSHAT and FNYEAQ (reference sequence). The CDR3 length is 15 residues. CDR3 amino acids: CASSAFSGGAYEQFF. The CDR3 DNA is TGTGCCAGCAGCGCCTTTAGCGGGGGGGCTTATGAGCAGTTCTTC. Complete variable domain (other parts from reference TRBV7-7 and TRBJ2-1): GAGVSQSPRYKVTKRGQDVTLRCDPISSHATLYWYQQALGQGPEFLTYFNYEAQPDKSGLPSDRFSAERPEGSISTLTIQRTEQRDSAMYRCASSAFSGGAYEQFFGPGTRLTVL.

The chain recombines TRBV5-1 with TRBJ2-1; 11 positions agree with TRBD2. Unmatched junction bases numbered 10, after V lost 4 bases and J lost 4 bases. The CDR3 loop spans 17 amino acids. Per germline, CDR1 SGHRS and CDR2 YFSETQ. The CDR3 loop reads CASSPWASGGTYNEQFF. The DNA of the CDR3 is TGCGCCAGCAGCCCCTGGGCTAGCGGGGGGACTTACAATGAGCAGTTCTTC.

The V call is TRBV10-2, the J call TRBJ2-3; maybe TRBD2 (6 bases). V was shortened by 6 bases and J by 0 bases, with 22 bases between the two germline ends. The CDR3 consists of 18 residues. CDR1 and CDR2 from the germline V gene are WSHSY and SAAADI. The CDR3 spells CASRGLSGTTPSTDTQYF. The CDR3 region has the DNA TGCGCCAGCAGGGGGCTTAGCGGCACCACCCCTAGCACAGATACGCAGTATTTT.

This clonotype has a handful of counts. V is TRBV7-2 and J is TRBJ2-3; no clear D. The CDR3 is 15 amino acids. V was clipped by 4 bases and J by 2 bases, with 13 bases between them. Germline V gives CDR1 SGHTA, CDR2 FQGNSA. The DNA for the CDR3 is TGTGCCAGCAGCTGGGGTATGGGAACCACAGATACGCAGTATTTT. Residues: CASSWGMGTTDTQYF. Full variable domain (outside the CDR3, taken from reference TRBV7-2 and TRBJ2-3): GAGVSQSPSNKVTEKGKDVELRCDPISGHTALYWYRQSLGQGLEFLIYFQGNSAPDKSGLPSDRFSAERTGGSVSTLTIQRTQQEDSAVYLCASSWGMGTTDTQYFGPGTRLTVL.

This clonotype showed up just a few times. This chain uses TRBV9 with TRBJ2-1; D might be TRBD2 (5 bases). V lost 3 bases and J 8 bases, leaving 9 bases between the germline ends. The CDR3 sequence is 12 residues long. From germline, CDR1 is SGDLS and CDR2 YYNGEE. The CDR3, as DNA: TGTGCCAGCAGCGCCAGGACTTATGAGCAGTTCTTC. It yields the protein CASSARTYEQFF. The whole variable domain, filled in from reference TRBV9 and TRBJ2-1, reads DSGVTQTPKHLITATGQRVTLRCSPRSGDLSVYWYQQSLDQGLQFLIQYYNGEERAKGNILERFSAQQFPDLHSELNLSSLELGDSALYFCASSARTYEQFFGPGTRLTVL.

A few counts support this clonotype. The V gene is TRBV12-5, the J gene TRBJ2-2; tentatively, D is TRBD1 or TRBD2 (5 bases each). Germline CDR1 LGHNT, CDR2 FRNRAP. The CDR3 length is 12 residues. V lost 6 bases and J 6 bases, leaving 8 bases between the germline ends. The CDR3 DNA reads as TGTGCTAGTGGCCCGGGGCCCGGGGAGCTGTTTTTT. It codes for CASGPGPGELFF.

In its sample, this clonotype was seen once. The chain employs TRBV28 and TRBJ2-5, with D perhaps TRBD1 or TRBD2 (6 bases each). The J call is doubtful: the DNA matches TRBJ2-7 better. CDR1 MDHEN and CDR2 SYDVKM come from the germline V gene. The CDR3 is 15 amino acids. This chain's CDR3 is CASRVLKGGNYEQYF. The CDR3 coding sequence is TGTGCCAGCAGGGTTTTAAAGGGGGGCAACTACGAGCAGTACTTC.

The chain recombines TRBV20-1 with TRBJ2-4; D is undetermined. CDR1 and CDR2 from the germline V gene are DFQATT and SNEGSKA (reference sequence). Trimming removed 5 bases at V and 0 bases at J, with 11 bases between. The CDR3 totals 14 residues. The CDR3 reads CSAPTGPAKNIQYF. As DNA, the CDR3 is TGCAGTGCTCCAACCGGACCAGCCAAAAACATTCAGTACTTC.

Concerning this clonotype: Here the CDR3 omits its conserved ending phenylalanine or tryptophan, so a read error is the likely source. The gene calls are TRBV12-3 or TRBV12-4 and TRBJ2-3; 11 bases line up with TRBD2. There are 15 residues in the CDR3. CDR3 sequence reads: CASSLAGGSADAQYS. DNA for the CDR3: TGTGCCAGCAGCTTAGCGGGGGGGAGCGCAGATGCGCAGTATTCT.

Details on this clonotype: Compared with germline, one end of the junction differs, possibly owing to a read error. V is TRBV15 and J is TRBJ2-2; D might be TRBD1 (5 bases). Germline V gene data show CDR1 as LNHNV and CDR2 as YYDKDF (reference sequence). The CDR3 contains 16 residues. The CDR3 here is CVTSRDLDRNTGELFF. CDR3 bases: TGTGTCACCAGCAGAGATCTCGACAGAAACACCGGGGAGCTGTTTTTT.

The chain employs TRBV4-1 and TRBJ1-1, with D unresolved. Deletions cut 0 bases from V and 4 bases from J, with 6 bases between. CDR3 length: 13 residues. Germline V lookup: CDR1 MGHRA, CDR2 YSYEKL. The CDR3 DNA follows: TGCGCCAGCAGCCAAGACCAGTTCACTGAAGCTTTCTTT. Its protein is CASSQDQFTEAFF.

Only a few counts were recorded for this clonotype. The J gene is TRBJ1-2, the V gene TRBV10-3; TRBD1 matches at 7 bases. This CDR3 has 15 residues. The germline V gene has CDR1 ENHRY and CDR2 SYGVKD. V shed 10 bases, J shed 6 bases, and the junction held 17 bases outside the gene matches. CDR3 sequence: CATLQGMVIRDGYTF. The CDR3 DNA sequence: TGTGCCACCTTACAGGGGATGGTGATTCGAGATGGCTACACCTTC.

The chain carries TRBV6-6 and TRBJ1-1; D perhaps matches TRBD1 (5 bases). This CDR3 has 14 amino acids. V lost 4 bases and J 3 bases, leaving 12 bases between the germline ends. Germline V gene lookup returns CDR1 MNHNY and CDR2 SVGAGI (reference sequence). DNA for the CDR3: TGTGCCAGCAGTTCCGGGGCGCCGGACACTGAAGCTTTCTTT. Translated, it gives CASSSGAPDTEAFF.

The V and J genes are TRBV4-1 and TRBJ1-4; D unclear. CDR1 is MGHRA, CDR2 YSYEKL, per germline. There are 16 residues in the CDR3. Trimming shortened V by 3 bases and J by 0 bases, and 11 bases separated the two germline ends. Written as DNA, the CDR3 is TGCGCCAGCAGCCATCGAATGACTACAACTAATGAAAAACTGTTTTTT. Protein product: CASSHRMTTTNEKLFF.

In its sample, this clonotype was seen a few times. The V call is TRBV9, the J call TRBJ2-5; tentative D call: TRBD1 (6 bases). Germline V gives CDR1 SGDLS, CDR2 YYNGEE. CDR3 length: 16 residues. Trimming left V 4 bases short and J 5 bases short, with 21 bases between. The CDR3 DNA follows: TGTGCCAGCAGCTCCTTCGGGACACCGACAGATGAGACCCAGTACTTC. The encoded protein is CASSSFGTPTDETQYF.

The V and J genes are TRBV7-9 and TRBJ2-1, with TRBD2 matching 7 bases. The germline CDR1 and CDR2 sequences are SEHNR and FQNEAQ (reference sequence). Trimming took 5 bases from V and 0 from J; bases not matched to a gene: 10. The CDR3 consists of 17 residues. CDR3 nucleotide sequence: TGTGCCAGCAGCCCCCGGGGAGCGGGGCTCTCCTACAATGAGCAGTTCTTC. Amino acid sequence: CASSPRGAGLSYNEQFF.

J is TRBJ1-1 and V is TRBV7-9; D may be TRBD1 (6 bases). Germline V gene data show CDR1 as SEHNR and CDR2 as FQNEAQ (reference sequence). The CDR3 totals 13 residues. Trimming pared 4 bases from V and 6 bases from J, leaving 12 bases between. DNA of the CDR3: TGTGCCAGCAGCTCGACAGGCCGCGCTGAAGCTTTCTTT. Translated: CASSSTGRAEAFF.

This sequence joins TRBV6-1 and TRBJ2-5; D is uncertain. V was trimmed by 9 bases and J by 4 bases, leaving 21 bases between them. Germline CDR1 and CDR2: MNHNS and SASEGT. This CDR3 is built from 15 residues. This chain's CDR3 is CASDSGRLGRETQYF. The CDR3 DNA reads as TGTGCCAGTGACTCCGGACGACTCGGGCGAGAGACCCAGTACTTC.

The chain uses TRBV4-1 and TRBJ2-1; D not certain. Trimming stripped 11 bases from V and 4 bases from J, with 12 bases between. The CDR3 contains 12 residues. Germline V CDR1 and CDR2: MGHRA, YSYEKL. The CDR3 nucleotides read TGCGCCTGCATGGCACAGTACAATGAGCAGTTCTTC. Its translation is CACMAQYNEQFF.

This clonotype has a count of ten or more. This rearrangement joins TRBV10-3 to TRBJ2-5; TRBD2 matches at 12 bases. J lost 5 bases, V lost 8 bases, and 3 bases had no gene match. This CDR3 contains 13 residues. Germline V gene sequence: CDR1 ENHRY, CDR2 SYGVKD. The CDR3 sequence is CAIASGREETQYF. The CDR3 DNA is TGTGCCATCGCTAGCGGGAGGGAGGAGACCCAGTACTTC.

This clonotype appeared many times. The rearrangement uses TRBV4-1 and TRBJ2-7; 10 nucleotides line up with TRBD1. Germline V gene lookup returns CDR1 MGHRA and CDR2 YSYEKL. V trimming: 4 bases; J trimming: 2 bases; junction bases outside the gene matches: 2. The CDR3 consists of 14 residues. The CDR3 DNA sequence: TGCGCCAGCAGCCGGGGGACAGGGGCCTACGAGCAGTACTTC. Translated: CASSRGTGAYEQYF.

This clonotype was recorded many times. The J gene is TRBJ1-2, the V gene TRBV6-5, with D maybe TRBD1 (6 bases). The CDR3 consists of 16 residues. The ends were cut back, 5 bases at V and 4 bases at J, with 20 bases in the middle. In germline, CDR1 is MNHEY, CDR2 SVGAGI. The CDR3 DNA is TGTGCCAGCAGTAAACTGAGGACAGTAAATGTCTATGGCTACACCTTC. As protein: CASSKLRTVNVYGYTF.